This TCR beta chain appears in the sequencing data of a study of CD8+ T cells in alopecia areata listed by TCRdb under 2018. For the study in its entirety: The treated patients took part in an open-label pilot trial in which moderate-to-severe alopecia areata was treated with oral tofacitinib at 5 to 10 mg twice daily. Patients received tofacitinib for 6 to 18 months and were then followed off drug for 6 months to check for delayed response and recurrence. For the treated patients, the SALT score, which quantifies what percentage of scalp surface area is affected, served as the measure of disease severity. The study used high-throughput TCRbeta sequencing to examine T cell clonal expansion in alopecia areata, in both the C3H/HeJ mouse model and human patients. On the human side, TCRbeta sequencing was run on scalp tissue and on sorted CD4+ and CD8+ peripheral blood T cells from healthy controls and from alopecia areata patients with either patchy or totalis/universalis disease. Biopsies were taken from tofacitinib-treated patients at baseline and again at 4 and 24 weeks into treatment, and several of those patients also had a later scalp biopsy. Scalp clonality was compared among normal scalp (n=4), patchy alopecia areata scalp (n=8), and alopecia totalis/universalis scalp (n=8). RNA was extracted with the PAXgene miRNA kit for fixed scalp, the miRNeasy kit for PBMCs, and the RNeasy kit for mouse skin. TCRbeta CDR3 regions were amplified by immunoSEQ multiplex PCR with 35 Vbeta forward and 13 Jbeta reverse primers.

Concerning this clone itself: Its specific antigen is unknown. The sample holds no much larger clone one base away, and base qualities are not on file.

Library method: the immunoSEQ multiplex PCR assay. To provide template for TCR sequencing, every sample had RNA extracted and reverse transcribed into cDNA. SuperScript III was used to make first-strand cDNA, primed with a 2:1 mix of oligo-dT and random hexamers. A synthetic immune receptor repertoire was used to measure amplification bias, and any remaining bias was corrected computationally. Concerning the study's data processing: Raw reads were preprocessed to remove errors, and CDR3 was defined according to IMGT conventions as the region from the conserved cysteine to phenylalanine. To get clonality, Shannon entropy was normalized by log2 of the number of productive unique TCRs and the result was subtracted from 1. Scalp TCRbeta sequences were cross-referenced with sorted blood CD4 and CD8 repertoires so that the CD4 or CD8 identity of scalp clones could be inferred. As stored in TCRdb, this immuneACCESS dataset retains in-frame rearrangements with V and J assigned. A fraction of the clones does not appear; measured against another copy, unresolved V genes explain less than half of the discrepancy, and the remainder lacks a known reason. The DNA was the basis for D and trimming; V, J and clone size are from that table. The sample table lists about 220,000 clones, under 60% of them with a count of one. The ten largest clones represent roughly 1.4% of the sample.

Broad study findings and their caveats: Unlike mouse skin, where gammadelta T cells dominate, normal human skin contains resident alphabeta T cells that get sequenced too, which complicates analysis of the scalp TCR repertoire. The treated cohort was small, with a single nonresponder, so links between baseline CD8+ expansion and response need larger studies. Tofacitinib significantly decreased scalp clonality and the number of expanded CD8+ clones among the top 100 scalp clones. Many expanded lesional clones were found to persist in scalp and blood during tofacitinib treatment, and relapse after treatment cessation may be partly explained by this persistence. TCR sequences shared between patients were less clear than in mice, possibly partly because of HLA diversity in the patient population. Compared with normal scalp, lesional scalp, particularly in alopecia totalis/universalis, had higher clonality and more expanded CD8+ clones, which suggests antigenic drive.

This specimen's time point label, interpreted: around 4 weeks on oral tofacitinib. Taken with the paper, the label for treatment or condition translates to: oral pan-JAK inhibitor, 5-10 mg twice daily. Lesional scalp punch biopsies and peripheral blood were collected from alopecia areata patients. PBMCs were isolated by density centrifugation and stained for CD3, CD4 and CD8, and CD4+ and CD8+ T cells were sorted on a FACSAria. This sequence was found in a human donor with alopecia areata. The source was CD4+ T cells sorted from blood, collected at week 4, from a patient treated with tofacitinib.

DNA sequence: TGCGCCAGCAGCCAAGTCTGGCCAGGGGTGGACGAGACCCAGTACTTC. This sequence encodes CASSQVWPGVDETQYF. Recombination connected TRBV4-3 to TRBJ2-5; TRBD1 is a weak D gene call, 6 bases matching. The germline V gene specifies LGHNA as CDR1 and YSLEER as CDR2. V drops 1 base and J drops 5 bases, leaving 17 bases in between. The CDR3 covers 16 residues, taking in both the cysteine and the phenylalanine. Just CDR3 DNA is preserved here, 48 bases in frame from base 1.